This TCR beta chain was found in a study of technical replicates of blood from several donors. Germline V gene data show CDR1 as MNHEY and CDR2 as SVGAGI. The CDR3 spans 13 residues. Trimming took 4 bases from V and 2 from J, leaving 8 bases between them. Generated by immunoSEQ multiplex PCR, the TCRdb table keeps only in-frame clones and is missing some. This sample has about 64,000 clones; 86% occur once, and the top ten carry approximately 5%. This receptor was obtained from a human donor in good health. Some clones in this sample may be carry-over from other donors' samples. Sequencing was performed on PBMCs. The rearrangement joins TRBV6-5 to TRBJ1-1, with TRBD1 as a possible D gene (6 bases). CDR3 protein: CASSWDTNTEAFF. Written as DNA, the CDR3 is TGTGCCAGCAGTTGGGACACCAACACTGAAGCTTTCTTT.